Following are 14 T cell receptor beta chains from one sample sequenced in a study of regulatory T cells in long-lasting Graves disease. Time point meaning: persistent/refractory GD, antithyroid drugs over 5 years with positive TRAb. The TCR library was prepared using RNA isolated from PBMCs. Building the TCR beta libraries relied on iRepertoire HTBI primers, and CDR3 regions underwent Arm-PCR. TCRdb reprocessed the multiplex PCR reads with MiXCR, giving one entry per CDR3 protein. The repertoire holds hundreds of thousands of distinct CDR3 sequences, approximately 21% seen once, with around 7% in the top ten. The sequences come from peripheral blood mononuclear cells (PBMCs), collected when the disease was refractory, from a patient treated with antithyroid drugs. These receptors originate from a female donor with Graves disease.

This clonotype has at least ten counts. The chain joins TRBV9 to TRBJ1-2, with a tentative D call TRBD1 (5 bases). The V gene lost 3 bases and the J gene lost 4 bases, with 13 bases spanning the gap. CDR1 and CDR2 from the germline V gene are SGDLS and YYNGEE. This CDR3 is 14 amino acids long. CDR3 in DNA: TGTGCCAGCAGCGCTCCCGGGACGGTCTATGGCTACACCTTC. Translating gives CASSAPGTVYGYTF. The full variable domain, with the rest looked up from reference TRBV9 and TRBJ1-2, is DSGVTQTPKHLITATGQRVTLRCSPRSGDLSVYWYQQSLDQGLQFLIQYYNGEERAKGNILERFSAQQFPDLHSELNLSSLELGDSALYFCASSAPGTVYGYTFGSGTRLTVV.

The CDR3 is CASSLSLAGPQETQYF. CDR3 coding DNA: TGTGCCAGCAGCTTGTCCCTAGCGGGGCCCCAAGAGACCCAGTACTTC. The chain carries TRBV5-4 and TRBJ2-5, with 9 bases identical to TRBD2. Germline V gene data show CDR1 as SGHNT and CDR2 as YYREEE (reference sequence). The trim removed 1 base at V and 1 base at J, leaving 5 bases unmatched. CDR3 length: 16 residues.

The V call is TRBV9, the J call TRBJ1-2; D is undetermined. Germline CDR1 and CDR2: SGDLS and YYNGEE. This CDR3 has 13 amino acids. V was cut by 2 bases and J by 4 bases, with 9 bases left in between. CDR3 DNA sequence: TGTGCCAGCAGCGTTGAGGACGGCTATGGCTACACCTTC. Its protein is CASSVEDGYGYTF.

The genes are TRBV4-3 and TRBJ1-3, with D hard to call. The CDR3 is made up of 15 amino acids. Trimming left V 3 bases short and J 8 bases short, with 17 bases between. The germline V gene encodes CDR1 LGHNA and CDR2 YSLEER. DNA of the CDR3: TGCGCCAGCAGCCACGGAGGATCTCGAGCATACACCATATATTTT. Protein sequence: CASSHGGSRAYTIYF.

The chain joins TRBV3-1 to TRBJ2-2; perhaps D is TRBD1 or TRBD2 (5 bases each). This CDR3 has 14 residues. V lost 4 bases and J lost 6, with 12 bases in between. The germline V gene has CDR1 LGHDT and CDR2 YNNKEL (reference sequence). CDR3 nucleotides: TGTGCCAGCAGCCGAATCGAGGGGTCCGGGGAGCTGTTTTTT. This codes for CASSRIEGSGELFF.

For this clonotype: This clone may be a read error of a much larger clone one base away. As the CDR3 is not closed by the conserved phenylalanine or tryptophan, this likely results from a read error. The chain has TRBV10-3 and TRBJ1-1; D gene ambiguous. Trimming left V 0 bases short and J 3 bases short, with 8 bases between. There are 14 residues in the CDR3. The V gene's germline CDR1 is ENHRY and CDR2 SYGVKD. As DNA, the CDR3 is TGTGCCATCAGTGAGTCGGCAGGAGACACTGAAGCTTTCCTT. Its translation is CAISESAGDTEAFL.

This clonotype appeared a few times. The rearrangement joins TRBV7-2 to TRBJ2-1, with D uncertain. Germline-derived CDR1 and CDR2 are SGHTA and FQGNSA. The CDR3 spans 12 residues. The V and J ends lost 2 bases and 9 bases respectively, with 8 bases between them. The CDR3, as DNA: TGTGCCAGCAGCTTACAGCGTAGTGAGCAGTTCTTC. Residues: CASSLQRSEQFF.

V gene TRBV19 combines with J gene TRBJ1-2; 12 nucleotides line up with TRBD1. Germline V gives CDR1 LNHDA, CDR2 SQIVND (reference sequence). V lost 9 bases and J lost 11; bases outside the gene matches: 10. The CDR3 totals 13 residues. CDR3 sequence reads: CASRDRGPRGYTF. CDR3 DNA: TGTGCCAGCCGGGACAGGGGGCCTCGAGGGTACACCTTC.

In the case of this clonotype: This clone may be a read error of a much larger clone one base away. The chain links TRBV28 to TRBJ1-2; weak D call: TRBD1 (5 bases). The germline V and J ends were trimmed by 7 bases and 7 bases, with 22 bases remaining between them. Germline V CDR1 and CDR2: MDHEN, SYDVKM. This CDR3 region has 15 residues. The CDR3 sequence is CASNPGGGAKSGYTF. The CDR3 DNA reads TGTGCCAGCAACCCCGGTGGAGGGGCTAAGAGTGGCTACACCTTC.

As concerns this clonotype: A much larger clone differs from this one at a single base, so this may be a read error. The V gene is TRBV12-3 or TRBV12-4, the J gene TRBJ1-5, with D possibly being TRBD1 (6 bases). Trimming took off 1 base at V and 2 bases at J, with 12 bases between the two ends. This CDR3 is built from 16 residues. Here the CDR3 reads CASSLVEGGGNQPQHF. The CDR3 DNA reads as TGTGCCAGCAGTTTAGTGGAAGGGGGGGGCAATCAGCCCCAGCATTTT.

The chain employs TRBV5-8 and TRBJ2-2; TRBD1 is a possible D gene (5 bases). The CDR3 is 16 amino acids. V lost 3 bases and J lost 3, with 15 bases in between. CDR1 and CDR2 from the germline V gene are SGHTS and YDEGEE. The CDR3, as DNA: TGTGCCAGCAGCTGGCACTTGGGGCGAGACACCGGGGAGCTGTTTTTT. Protein sequence: CASSWHLGRDTGELFF.

Details on this clonotype: Being one base from a much bigger clone, this may be a read error. The CDR3 does not close with the conserved phenylalanine or tryptophan, likely indicating a read error. The chain links TRBV6-1 to TRBJ2-7; TRBD2 matches at 7 bases. V lost 7 bases, J lost 3 bases, and 18 bases stayed unmatched. The CDR3 consists of 17 residues. The germline V gene has CDR1 MNHNS and CDR2 SASEGT. In DNA, the CDR3 is TGTGCCAGCACCCTTACCACGGGAGGCGGGGGTGGCTACGAGCAGTACTCC. Protein product: CASTLTTGGGGGYEQYS.

The sample holds many counts of this clonotype. The chain carries TRBV12-3 or TRBV12-4 and TRBJ1-5, with D tentatively TRBD1 (5 bases). V lost 3 bases and J 7 bases, leaving 16 bases between the germline ends. The CDR3 length is 15 residues. Here the CDR3 reads CASSFGAGWGQPQHF. CDR3 in DNA: TGTGCCAGCAGTTTTGGGGCGGGGTGGGGACAGCCCCAGCATTTT.

The chain carries TRBV20-1 and TRBJ2-5, with D perhaps matching TRBD1 (5 bases). CDR3 length: 12 residues. V dropped 5 bases and J dropped 2 bases, with 9 bases sitting between them. Per germline, CDR1 DFQATT and CDR2 SNEGSKA (reference sequence). CDR3 sequence reads: CSALGLQETQYF. CDR3 nucleotide sequence: TGCAGTGCTCTGGGGCTACAAGAGACCCAGTACTTC.